The TCR beta chain described here comes from a study of OX40 agonist ivuxolimab in advanced cancers. Notes on the study in general: Clonal expansion by week 6 occurred in CD4+ and CD8+ blood T cells (at 0.1 to 3.0 mg/kg). Near-lowest levels of clonal expansion characterized partial responders at 0.1-3.0 mg/kg.

As regards this clone: No antigen is known for it.

TCRdb keeps only in-frame clones here, not all; method: immunoSEQ multiplex PCR. The data contain about 46,000 clones, 75% to 95% of them singletons. V lost 5 bases to trimming and J lost 1 base; unmatched junction nucleotides: 3. Germline values: CDR1 LNHDA, CDR2 SQIVND (reference sequence). The CDR3 covers 14 residues. Sequenced material: CD4+ or CD8+ T cells sorted from blood, taken in a trial of the OX40 agonist ivuxolimab. The TCR originated in an adult with an advanced solid tumor such as melanoma, head and neck, liver or kidney cancer. V is TRBV19 and J is TRBJ1-1; TRBD1 aligns across 8 bases. The CDR3 DNA reads TGTGCCAGTAGTCATGGACAGGGGAACACTGAAGCTTTCTTT. Amino acid sequence: CASSHGQGNTEAFF.